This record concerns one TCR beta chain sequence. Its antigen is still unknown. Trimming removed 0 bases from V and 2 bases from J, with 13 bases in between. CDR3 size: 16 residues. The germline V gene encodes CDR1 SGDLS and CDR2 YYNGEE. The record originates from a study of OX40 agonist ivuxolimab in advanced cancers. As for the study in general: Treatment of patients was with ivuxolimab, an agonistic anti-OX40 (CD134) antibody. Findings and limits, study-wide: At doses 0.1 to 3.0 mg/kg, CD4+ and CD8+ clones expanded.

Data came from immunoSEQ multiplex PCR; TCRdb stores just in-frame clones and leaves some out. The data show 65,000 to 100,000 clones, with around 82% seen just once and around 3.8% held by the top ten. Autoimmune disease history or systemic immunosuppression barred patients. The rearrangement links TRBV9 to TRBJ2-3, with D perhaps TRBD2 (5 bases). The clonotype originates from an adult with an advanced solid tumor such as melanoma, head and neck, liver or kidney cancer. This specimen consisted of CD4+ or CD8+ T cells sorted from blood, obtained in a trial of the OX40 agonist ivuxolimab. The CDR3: CASSVGFGEFTDTQYF. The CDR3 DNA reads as TGTGCCAGCAGCGTAGGATTCGGGGAATTCACAGATACGCAGTATTTT.